This T cell receptor beta chain was sequenced for a study of cytomegalovirus exposure and HLA in healthy donors. Study results and limitations: Because they were indistinguishable, some V segments, including TRBV6-2 and TRBV6-3, were excluded. TCR beta chain V- and J-gene trimming was linked, in a later analysis, to a missense variant in DCLRE1C. Researchers catalogued approximately 170 TCR beta chains as cytomegalovirus-associated. In an earlier analysis, about 87% or about 30%: the productive usage of most TCR beta V segments.

PCR primers comprised 60 Vbeta and 13 Jbeta primers. The protocol was immunoSEQ multiplex PCR, while the TCRdb copy is restricted to in-frame clones and leaves out a portion. The data hold more than 150,000 clones, with 80% observed a single time. Only one count was recorded for this clone. Its specificity is not known. This CDR3 has 15 residues. CDR1 is SGDLS and CDR2 is YYNGEE in the germline V gene. The V segment lost 0 bases and the J segment 3 bases; nucleotides outside the gene matches: 3. The source is a woman aged 30 to 39 in good health and CMV-seronegative. The chain uses TRBV9 and TRBJ2-7; 10 bases are shared with TRBD1. Source material: PBMCs. CDR3 amino acids: CASSVGQGAFYEQYF. DNA of the CDR3: TGTGCCAGCAGCGTAGGACAGGGGGCATTCTACGAGCAGTACTTC.